This TCR beta chain was sequenced in a study of blood T cells in healthy people across ages (dated by TCRdb to the mid-2010s). Study-wide context: Template switching captured roughly one uniquely barcoded TCR beta cDNA molecule per two T cells in model experiments. The donors were divided into four age groups: young (average approximately 17 years), middle-aged (approximately 39), aged (about 60) and long-lived (around 87). Two additional independent replicas of 1 million unique cDNA reads from the same blood draw were analyzed for two donors (one aged 18 to 30 and one aged 80 or older). Using deep sequencing normalized with unique cDNA molecular identifiers, the study measured how TCR beta repertoire diversity changes with age. To avoid experimental bias, donors of different ages were spread randomly across the sequencing lanes. Summary of the overall study and its limitations: Donor CMV infection status was unknown, potentially confounding age-related changes in expanded clonotypes. A strong correlation was found between observed TCR beta diversity and the percentage of naive T cells measured by flow cytometry. Observed TCR beta diversity per million T cells fell roughly linearly with age, and a significant reduction was already apparent by age approximately 41. Estimates of total diversity based on one million sequenced T cells were regarded as lower bounds and as underestimates. Compared with the aged group, the long-lived group had more naive CD4+ T cells, fewer expanded clones and increased TCR diversity, suggesting age selection. Bulk unsorted PBMC profiling prevented conclusive comparison of naive and antigen-experienced compartments.

The donors were 40 or so Caucasian individuals from Russia, aged roughly 6 to 100 years, who were systemically healthy. Each donor gave approximately 9.3 milliliters of peripheral blood, collected into EDTA-treated Vacutainer tubes. Ficoll-Paque density-gradient centrifugation was used to isolate PBMCs, with at least 6.5 million obtained per sample. Total RNA, at least 6 micrograms per sample, was extracted from PBMCs with Trizol reagent. The percentages of naive CD45RAhigh/CD27high T cells were determined by flow cytometry on a PBMC aliquot from every donor. From the germline V gene, CDR1 is MNHEY and CDR2 is SVGEGT. From cysteine to phenylalanine, the CDR3 is 13 amino acids long. Of all the DNA, just the CDR3 is kept, 39 bases in frame from base 1. Receptors were amplified or captured by 5' RACE. TCRdb shows the sequencer as Illumina HiSeq 2500. A second PCR of about 7 to 12 cycles was run with a J-beta primer mix and a sample-barcoded 5' primer. Each TCR beta cDNA molecule received a unique molecular identifier from a template-switch 5' adaptor carrying 12 random nucleotides. At least 2.5 million CDR3-containing paired-end reads were obtained from each sample. The Mint cDNA synthesis kit, primed by a TRBC-specific oligonucleotide, was used to synthesize first-strand cDNA from all RNA. All cDNA was treated with uracil-DNA glycosylase and then went through a first 18-cycle PCR with the universal primers M1SS and BC2_uni_R. The original pipeline was this. For normalization, 1 million high-quality reads were randomly selected from each sample, with every read carrying a distinct molecular identifier. Instead of being binned into consensus sequences, reads with shared molecular identifiers were discarded. CDR3 identification, clonotype clustering and error correction used MiTCR with a Q25 quality threshold and the strictest error-elimination algorithm. A nonparametric unseen species model with Euler transformation was used to estimate a lower bound on total TCR beta diversity. TCRdb handled the public reads itself, with Q25 trimming in fastp and clone calling in MiXCR, and kept productive beta chains. All rows with the same CDR3 protein become a single entry with the most common DNA and genes. For this entry, the V and J calls and clone size follow TCRdb and not the study's own pipeline. The sample table contains hundreds of thousands of distinct CDR3 sequences; only one count was recorded for roughly 43% of them. 10% to 15% of the sample is taken by the ten largest.

Of note for this clonotype: The antigen it recognizes is unknown. One base away there is no much larger clone; base qualities are not given.

The chain employs TRBV6-2 or TRBV6-3 and TRBJ2-5; a tentative D call is TRBD1 (5 bases match). TRBJ2-1 matches the DNA end more closely, so the J call is doubtful. The origin of this receptor is a man younger than 45 in good health. Sequenced material: blood. The CDR3 region: CASSRDSQETQFF. The nucleotides are TGTGCCAGCAGTCGCGACAGCCAAGAGACCCAGTTCTTC.